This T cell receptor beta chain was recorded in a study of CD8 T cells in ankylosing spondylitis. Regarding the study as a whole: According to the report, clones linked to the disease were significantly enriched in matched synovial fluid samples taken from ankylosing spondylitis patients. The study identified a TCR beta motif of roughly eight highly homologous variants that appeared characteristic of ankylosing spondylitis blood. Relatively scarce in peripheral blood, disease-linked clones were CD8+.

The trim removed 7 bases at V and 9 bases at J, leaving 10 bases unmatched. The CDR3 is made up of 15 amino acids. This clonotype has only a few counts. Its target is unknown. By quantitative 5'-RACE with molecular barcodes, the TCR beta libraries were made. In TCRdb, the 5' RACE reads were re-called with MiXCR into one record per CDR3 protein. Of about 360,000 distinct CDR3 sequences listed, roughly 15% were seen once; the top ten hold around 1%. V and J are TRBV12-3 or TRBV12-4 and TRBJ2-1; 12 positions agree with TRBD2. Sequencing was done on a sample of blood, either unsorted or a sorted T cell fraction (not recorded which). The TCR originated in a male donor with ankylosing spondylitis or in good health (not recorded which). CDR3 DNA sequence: TGTGCCAGCAATAGACTAGCGGGAGTAGGCGGTGAGCAGTTCTTC. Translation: CASNRLAGVGGEQFF.